A selection of T cell receptor beta chains follows, all from one sample in a study of T-cell memory formation after mild COVID-19. Using its own MiXCR run on the 5' RACE reads, TCRdb lists one record per CDR3 protein. Found here are about 400,000 distinct CDR3 sequences, roughly 17% of them singletons; the top ten hold 20% to 25%. The source material was PBMCs or a T cell subset sorted from them (not recorded which). These receptors were obtained from a man between 18 and 29 years old who had mild COVID-19 (a few samples of this study predate the infection). Cell type and time point are not known. Both conserved end residues are part of each CDR3. Each record gives: J gene, V gene, D gene, clone size, CDR3 protein, CDR3 DNA. The D gene is left open where the match is weak. Clone size is stated in some rows and not others, as once, few, many or a class when expanded.

>TRBJ1-2|TRBV12-3/TRBV12-4|NA|NA
CASSFGNSGYTF
TGTGCCAGCAGTTTCGGAAACTCTGGCTACACCTTC
>TRBJ2-5|TRBV7-6|TRBD1|few
CASSPGTGHGETQYF
TGTGCCAGCAGCCCCGGGACAGGCCATGGGGAGACCCAGTACTTC
>TRBJ2-2|TRBV5-1|NA|NA
CASSYGPRGVTGELFF
TGCGCCAGCAGCTATGGACCCAGGGGGGTCACCGGGGAGCTGTTTTTT
>TRBJ2-1|TRBV3-1|TRBD2|NA
CASSQGVAGGLNEQFF
TGTGCCAGCAGCCAAGGCGTAGCGGGGGGGCTCAATGAGCAGTTCTTC
>TRBJ1-2|TRBV4-1|NA|NA
CASSQVRGNYGYTF
TGCGCCAGCAGCCAAGTAAGGGGTAACTATGGCTACACCTTC
>TRBJ2-7|TRBV19|NA|NA
CASSIGGSSYEQYF
TGTGCCAGTAGTATAGGGGGGAGCTCCTACGAGCAGTACTTC
>TRBJ1-4|TRBV4-1|NA|few
CASSQGGPVNEKLFF
TGCGCCAGCAGCCAAGGGGGACCGGTTAATGAAAAACTGTTTTTT
>TRBJ2-5|TRBV5-1|NA|few
CASSLGGIQETQYF
TGCGCCAGCAGCTTGGGTGGGATCCAAGAGACCCAGTACTTC
>TRBJ1-2|TRBV5-1|TRBD1|few
CASSSTTGVGGYTF
TGCGCCAGCAGCTCAACGACAGGGGTTGGAGGCTACACCTTC
>TRBJ2-2|TRBV7-6|NA|NA
CASSLVQGRPPGELFF
TGTGCCAGCAGCTTAGTACAGGGCCGACCCCCCGGGGAGCTGTTTTTT
>TRBJ1-3|TRBV6-6|NA|few
CASSHQRLQSSGNTIYF
TGTGCCAGCAGTCACCAACGGCTCCAGAGCTCTGGAAACACCATATATTTT
>TRBJ1-4|TRBV10-3|TRBD1|NA
CAISDPDRGISMKKLFF
TGTGCCATCAGTGACCCCGACAGGGGCATATCAATGAAAAAACTGTTTTTT
>TRBJ1-6|TRBV4-3|TRBD1|NA
CASSQDPPGTGRSPLHF
TGCGCCAGCAGCCAAGATCCCCCCGGGACAGGGCGTTCACCCCTCCACTTT
>TRBJ2-1|TRBV5-1|TRBD1|few
CASSPTGNTYNEQFF
TGCGCCAGCAGCCCGACAGGGAATACCTACAATGAGCAGTTCTTC
>TRBJ1-2|TRBV9|NA|NA
CASSVAAGAANYGYTF
TGTGCCAGCAGCGTAGCCGCCGGGGCCGCGAACTATGGCTACACCTTC
>TRBJ2-7|TRBV20-1|NA|few
CSAGDGVTYEQYF
TGCAGTGCAGGAGACGGGGTTACCTACGAGCAGTACTTC
>TRBJ2-5|TRBV27|TRBD1|few
CASGPRGRETQYF
TGTGCCAGCGGCCCCAGGGGGCGGGAGACCCAGTACTTC
>TRBJ2-1|TRBV2|TRBD2|NA
CARGPGLAGSDSYNEQFF
TGTGCCAGGGGCCCGGGACTAGCGGGGTCTGACTCCTACAATGAGCAGTTCTTC
>TRBJ2-5|TRBV29-1|NA|NA
CSVGSSRGQETQYF
TGCAGCGTTGGTAGTTCCCGAGGCCAAGAGACCCAGTACTTC
>TRBJ2-3|TRBV6-6|TRBD2|NA
CATGTSYRDTQYF
TGTGCCACCGGGACTAGCTATCGAGATACGCAGTATTTT
>TRBJ1-4|TRBV29-1|NA|NA
CSGWFPSWGEKLFF
TGCAGCGGGTGGTTCCCATCCTGGGGAGAAAAACTGTTTTTT
>TRBJ2-3|TRBV2|NA|NA
CASSTSYAGASTDTQYF
TGTGCCAGCAGCACATCCTATGCGGGGGCCAGCACAGATACGCAGTATTTT
>TRBJ2-5|TRBV5-1|NA|NA
CASSHPEETQYF
TGCGCCAGCAGCCACCCAGAAGAGACCCAGTACTTC
>TRBJ1-2|TRBV5-4|TRBD1|many
CASSLESRGRNGYTF
TGTGCCAGCAGCTTGGAATCCAGGGGGCGAAATGGCTACACCTTC
>TRBJ2-5|TRBV4-1|NA|many
CASSQLDPKTQYF
TGCGCCAGCAGCCAATTGGACCCGAAGACCCAGTACTTC
>TRBJ1-1|TRBV10-3|NA|NA
CAITGQGGYTEAFF
TGTGCCATCACTGGGCAGGGTGGATACACTGAAGCTTTCTTT
>TRBJ1-1|TRBV5-1|NA|few
CASSPRQTNTEAFF
TGCGCCAGCAGCCCTAGACAAACAAACACTGAAGCTTTCTTT
>TRBJ2-1|TRBV11-2|TRBD1|NA
CASSLRPGRDRANEQFF
TGTGCCAGCAGCTTACGTCCAGGACGGGACAGGGCCAATGAGCAGTTCTTC
>TRBJ2-2|TRBV4-3|NA|NA
CASSHRGEGAGELFF
TGCGCCAGCAGCCACAGGGGGGAAGGCGCCGGGGAGCTGTTTTTT
>TRBJ2-3|TRBV6-2/TRBV6-3|NA|few
CASSIVLDTQYF
TGTGCCAGCAGTATTGTCCTGGATACGCAGTATTTT